This note documents a single T cell receptor beta chain sequence. What it recognizes is unknown. Sequenced by immunoSEQ multiplex PCR; TCRdb stores in-frame clones only, minus some. The table records 55,000 to 80,000 clones, under 75% of them present only once. This entry is derived from a study of vaccination effects on CD4 cells after COVID-19. Study observations and caveats: Infection-derived and vaccine-derived clones contracted markedly late after vaccination.

Prior to sequencing, the ViraFEST assay stimulated PBMC with viral peptide pools, which expanded the antigen-specific CD4+ T cells. At the end of about 9 days of culture, CD4+ T cells were isolated. Negative nucleocapsid antibody tests before and after vaccination confirmed no previous SARS-CoV-2 infection. This clonotype was sampled from a human donor who received a COVID-19 vaccine. The source material was CD4+ T cells from PBMCs cultured with HCoV-OC43 spike peptides, sampled before COVID-19 vaccination. The subset here: HCoV-OC43 spike overlapping peptide pool stimulation.

CDR3 sequence reads: CASSLYTDYNEQFF. The CDR3 region has the DNA TGCGCCAGCAGCTTATATACGGATTACAATGAGCAGTTCTTC. The chain joins TRBV5-1 to TRBJ2-1; D not certain. Per the germline V gene, CDR1 is SGHRS and CDR2 is YFSETQ. V shed 2 bases and J shed 4 bases, with 10 bases lying between them. CDR3 length: 14 residues.